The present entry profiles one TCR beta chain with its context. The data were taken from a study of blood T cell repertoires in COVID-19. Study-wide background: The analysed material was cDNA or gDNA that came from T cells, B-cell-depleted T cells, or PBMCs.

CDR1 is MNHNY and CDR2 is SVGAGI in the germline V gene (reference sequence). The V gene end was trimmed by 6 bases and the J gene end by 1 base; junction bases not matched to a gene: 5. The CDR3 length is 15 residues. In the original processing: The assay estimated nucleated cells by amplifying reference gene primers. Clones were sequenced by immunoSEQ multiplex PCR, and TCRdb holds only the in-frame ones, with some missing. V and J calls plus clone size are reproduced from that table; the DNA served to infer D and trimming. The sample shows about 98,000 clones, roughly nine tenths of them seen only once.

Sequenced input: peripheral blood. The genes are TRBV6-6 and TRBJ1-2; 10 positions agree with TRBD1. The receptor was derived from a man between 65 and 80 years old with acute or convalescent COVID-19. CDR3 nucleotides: TGTGCCAGCAGCTACGACAGGGGGCGTAACTATGGCTACACCTTC. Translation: CASSYDRGRNYGYTF.